One and the same sample provided the 15 T cell receptor beta chains below, sequenced in a study of response to subunit inactivated influenza vaccine. TCRdb redid the calling of the RT-PCR reads with MiXCR, one entry per CDR3 protein. The sample carries about 170,000 distinct CDR3 sequences, around a tenth recorded once. The starting material was CD8+ T cells sorted from PBMCs, obtained about 23 months after vaccination. The receptors stem from a man between 50 and 69 years old who received an inactivated influenza vaccine.

This clonotype was seen only a few times. The chain recombines TRBV20-1 with TRBJ2-1, with 9 bases aligning to TRBD1. Germline V gives CDR1 DFQATT, CDR2 SNEGSKA (reference sequence). Trimming at V came to 2 bases and at J to 6 bases, leaving 8 bases not matched to a gene. The CDR3 contains 15 residues. CDR3 region: CSARKTDRGGNEQFF. The CDR3 nucleotides are TGCAGTGCTAGAAAAACGGACAGGGGTGGCAATGAGCAGTTCTTC.

The table lists this clonotype with a few counts. The chain uses TRBV12-3 or TRBV12-4 and TRBJ2-1; possibly TRBD2 for D (7 bases). CDR3 length equals 15 residues. The V and J ends lost 5 bases and 4 bases respectively, with 15 bases between them. The CDR3 DNA reads as TGTGCCAGCAGTGGAGGGGGGGCCCAATACAATGAGCAGTTCTTC. Encoded protein: CASSGGGAQYNEQFF.

The V call is TRBV4-1, the J call TRBJ1-2; 8 nucleotides line up with TRBD1. The CDR3 loop spans 16 amino acids. Looked up from germline, CDR1 is MGHRA and CDR2 is YSYEKL. The ends lost 0 bases at V and 3 bases at J; junction bases unmatched: 6. CDR3 amino acids: CASSQDPRTGYYGYTF. The DNA for the CDR3 is TGCGCCAGCAGCCAAGACCCTAGGACAGGGTACTATGGCTACACCTTC.

This clonotype showed up just a few times. The chain is built from TRBV9 and TRBJ2-6; 7 bases are shared with TRBD2. CDR3 length: 19 residues. Losses at the gene ends were 0 bases for V and 0 bases for J; bases not matched to a gene: 9. CDR1 is SGDLS, CDR2 YYNGEE, per germline. DNA of the CDR3: TGTGCCAGCAGCGTAGGTATAGCGGGTTCGGGCTCTGGGGCCAACGTCCTGACTTTC. Residues: CASSVGIAGSGSGANVLTF. Looking up the rest from reference TRBV9 and TRBJ2-6 gives the full variable domain: DSGVTQTPKHLITATGQRVTLRCSPRSGDLSVYWYQQSLDQGLQFLIQYYNGEERAKGNILERFSAQQFPDLHSELNLSSLELGDSALYFCASSVGIAGSGSGANVLTFGAGSRLTVL.

The V gene is TRBV7-9, the J gene TRBJ2-2; D may be TRBD1 (6 bases). CDR1 is SEHNR and CDR2 is FQNEAQ in the germline V gene (reference sequence). The CDR3 extends over 13 amino acids. V was shortened by 6 bases and J by 1 base, with 6 bases between the two germline ends. CDR3 protein: CASRQGNTGELFF. The CDR3 bases are TGTGCCAGCAGACAGGGGAACACCGGGGAGCTGTTTTTT.

This clonotype has at least ten counts. The chain joins TRBV3-1 to TRBJ2-3, with 12 bases lining up with TRBD2. CDR3 length equals 20 residues. V lost 0 bases, J lost 2 bases, and 12 bases stayed unmatched. Germline V gives CDR1 LGHDT, CDR2 YNNKEL (reference sequence). The CDR3 reads CASSQEGLAGGPGSTDTQYF. As DNA, the CDR3 is TGTGCCAGCAGCCAAGAAGGTCTAGCGGGAGGGCCCGGGTCCACAGATACGCAGTATTTT.

This clonotype came up a few times. The chain joins TRBV6-2 or TRBV6-3 to TRBJ2-5; TRBD1 matches at 7 bases. Germline lookup yields CDR1 MNHEY and CDR2 SVGEGT. The length of the CDR3 is 16 residues. Trimming at V came to 2 bases and at J to 4 bases, leaving 10 bases not matched to a gene. The CDR3 DNA reads as TGTGCCAGCAGTTACGTCGACCACAGGGGTGGAGAGACCCAGTACTTC. This codes for CASSYVDHRGGETQYF.

This clonotype was counted at least ten times. The chain recombines TRBV18 with TRBJ2-1; the D gene is possibly TRBD2 (6 bases). The V gene's germline CDR1 is KGHSH and CDR2 LQKENI. The CDR3 sequence is 17 residues long. Trimming left V 3 bases short and J 5 bases short, with 20 bases between. The CDR3 nucleotides read TGTGCCAGCTCACCTGCCGGGGGAAGGGCTGTCCACAATGAGCAGTTCTTC. It specifies CASSPAGGRAVHNEQFF.

This clonotype was observed a few times. DNA for the CDR3: TGTGCCAGCTCACCAACTAGCGGGATAATAAACATTCAGTACTTC. Protein product: CASSPTSGIINIQYF. The chain combines TRBV18 with TRBJ2-4; 10 bases are a match to TRBD2. This CDR3 is 15 amino acids long. The V gene end was trimmed by 2 bases and the J gene end by 6 bases; junction bases not matched to a gene: 4. From germline, CDR1 is KGHSH and CDR2 LQKENI.

This clonotype has just a few counts. The chain carries TRBV7-9 and TRBJ1-1; D may be TRBD1 (5 bases). This CDR3 region has 13 residues. The V end lost 5 bases, the J end lost 7 bases, and 14 bases lay between the germline ends. Germline V CDR1 and CDR2: SEHNR, FQNEAQ (reference sequence). Written as DNA, the CDR3 is TGTGCCAGCAGCCAACGGATGGGGGGTGAAGCTTTCTTT. Translated, it gives CASSQRMGGEAFF.

This clonotype occurred a few times. The CDR3 reads CATSDGDRANTGELFF. The CDR3 DNA reads TGTGCCACCAGTGATGGGGACCGCGCGAACACCGGGGAGCTGTTTTTT. J is TRBJ2-2 and V is TRBV24-1; D may correspond to TRBD1 or TRBD2 (5 bases each). Germline CDR1 is KGHDR and CDR2 is SFDVKD. The CDR3 extends over 16 amino acids. Trimming cost V 3 bases and J 0 bases, with 10 bases left between them.

The rearrangement uses TRBV4-3 and TRBJ2-3, with 8 bases matching TRBD2. Germline lookup yields CDR1 LGHNA and CDR2 YSLEER. V dropped 3 bases and J dropped 10; count of bases not matched to a gene: 6. The CDR3 consists of 13 residues. The CDR3 protein is CASSHGLAGPQYF. The DNA for the CDR3 is TGCGCCAGCAGCCATGGACTAGCAGGTCCGCAGTATTTT.

The rearrangement uses TRBV7-8 and TRBJ1-5; no reliable D call. V was shortened by 2 bases and J by 9 bases, with 14 bases between the two germline ends. Germline V gene lookup returns CDR1 SGHVS and CDR2 FQNEAQ. The CDR3 sequence is 14 residues long. The CDR3, as DNA: TGTGCCAGCAGCTTACCTACGAGCCTGGGGCCCCAGCATTTT. Protein sequence: CASSLPTSLGPQHF.

In its sample, this clonotype was seen a few times. The chain carries TRBV2 and TRBJ2-3, with D tentatively TRBD2 (5 bases). Germline lookup yields CDR1 SNHLY and CDR2 FYNNEI. This CDR3 is 13 amino acids long. V was shortened by 5 bases and J by 1 base, with 7 bases between the two germline ends. CDR3 sequence (DNA): TGTGCCAGCAGTAGCGGCCGCACAGATACGCAGTATTTT. This gives the protein CASSSGRTDTQYF. Full variable domain (rest looked up from reference TRBV2 and TRBJ2-3): EPEVTQTPSHQVTQMGQEVILRCVPISNHLYFYWYRQILGQKVEFLVSFYNNEISEKSEIFDDQFSVERPDGSNFTLKIRSTKLEDSAMYFCASSSGRTDTQYFGPGTRLTVL.

This clonotype was detected a few times. J is TRBJ2-1 and V is TRBV29-1, with no clear D. The CDR3 is 13 residues long. Germline V gives CDR1 SQVTM, CDR2 ANQGSEA. V was pared by 1 base and J by 9 bases, with 13 bases between. Here the CDR3 DNA reads TGCAGCGTTGAAGTGGGTCCCGTCGGTGAGCAGTTCTTC. Amino acids: CSVEVGPVGEQFF.